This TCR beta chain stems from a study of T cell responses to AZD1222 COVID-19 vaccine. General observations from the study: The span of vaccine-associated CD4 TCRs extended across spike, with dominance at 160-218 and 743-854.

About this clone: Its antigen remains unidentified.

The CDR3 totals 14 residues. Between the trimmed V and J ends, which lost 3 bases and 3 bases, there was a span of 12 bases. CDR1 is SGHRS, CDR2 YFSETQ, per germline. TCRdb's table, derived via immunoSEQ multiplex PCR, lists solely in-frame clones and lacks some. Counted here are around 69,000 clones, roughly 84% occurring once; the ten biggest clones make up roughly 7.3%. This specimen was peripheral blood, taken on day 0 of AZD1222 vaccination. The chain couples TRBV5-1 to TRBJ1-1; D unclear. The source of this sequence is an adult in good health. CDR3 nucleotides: TGCGCCAGCAGCTCGGCGGGGAGGGACACTGAAGCTTTCTTT. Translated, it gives CASSSAGRDTEAFF.